These T cell receptor beta chains were read from a single sample in a study of blood T cell repertoires in COVID-19. Here immunoSEQ multiplex PCR was the method, and the copy in TCRdb shows in-frame clones only, minus some. The sample consists of some 200,000 clones, roughly 80% of them appearing once. The sample consisted of peripheral blood. The receptor source for this set is a woman between 70 and 85 years old with acute or convalescent COVID-19. The CDR3 runs from the conserved cysteine through the conserved F or W. A D gene is named only where the DNA matches it firmly. Some rows have no size entry. The others give once, few or many, or a class for an expanded clone.

>TRBD1|-|TRBV30|TRBJ1-6
CAWSAGQGGARSPLHF
TGTGCCTGGAGCGCCGGACAGGGCGGGGCAAGGTCACCCCTCCACTTT
>TRBD1|-|TRBV5-1|TRBJ2-3
CASRTGQGITDTQYF
TGCGCCAGCAGAACGGGACAGGGGATCACAGATACGCAGTATTTT
>TRBD2|-|TRBV29-1|TRBJ2-1
CSVEGPGRNEQFF
TGCAGCGTTGAGGGGCCCGGGAGGAATGAGCAGTTCTTC
>TRBD1|once|TRBV7-9|TRBJ1-5
CASSSGTDRSWGNQPQHF
TGTGCCAGCAGTTCCGGGACAGATAGGAGTTGGGGCAATCAGCCCCAGCATTTT
>-|-|TRBV28|TRBJ1-5
CASSFPAQGLGNQPQHF
TGTGCCAGCAGTTTCCCTGCACAGGGTTTAGGCAATCAGCCCCAGCATTTT
>-|-|TRBV11-2|TRBJ1-2
CASSLGGHGYTF
TGTGCCAGCAGCTTGGGAGGGCATGGCTACACCTTC
>TRBD1|few|TRBV7-2|TRBJ1-6
CASRTGQGYSPLHF
TGTGCCAGCAGGACGGGACAGGGTTATTCACCCCTCCACTTT
>-|-|TRBV5-1|TRBJ1-4
CASSLEEGGNEKLFF
TGCGCCAGCAGCTTGGAGGAGGGCGGTAATGAAAAACTGTTTTTT
>-|-|TRBV15|TRBJ1-5
CATSLGGDGQPQHF
TGTGCCACCAGCCTCGGGGGGGATGGTCAGCCCCAGCATTTT
>TRBD1|-|TRBV27|TRBJ2-3
CASSGGTGGTDTQYF
TGTGCCAGCAGTGGGGGGACAGGGGGCACAGATACGCAGTATTTT
>TRBD1|-|TRBV3-1/TRBV3-2|TRBJ1-2
CASSPTGVYGYTF
TGTGCCAGCAGCCCGACAGGGGTTTATGGCTACACCTTC
>-|-|TRBV5-1|TRBJ2-1
CASSLVQGYEQFF
TGCGCCAGCAGCTTGGTCCAGGGGTATGAGCAGTTCTTC
>TRBD1|-|TRBV7-3|TRBJ2-3
CASSSGTGVTDTQYF
TGTGCCAGCAGCTCCGGGACAGGGGTGACAGATACGCAGTATTTT
>TRBD2|-|TRBV5-1|TRBJ2-1
CASSLERGRTHNEQFF
TGCGCCAGCAGCTTGGAGCGGGGACGTACCCACAATGAGCAGTTCTTC
>-|-|TRBV5-4|TRBJ1-1
CASLRGSSNTEAFF
TGTGCCAGCCTTAGGGGGAGCTCGAACACTGAAGCTTTCTTT
>-|-|TRBV24-1|TRBJ2-5
CATSDSPTVAETQYF
TGTGCCACCAGTGATTCGCCGACAGTTGCAGAGACCCAGTACTTC
>-|-|TRBV2|TRBJ2-7
CASSDWAQGHEQYF
TGTGCCAGCAGTGATTGGGCACAGGGCCACGAGCAGTACTTC
>-|few|TRBV28|TRBJ2-1
CASRPPRGPSYNEQFF
TGTGCCAGCAGACCCCCCCGCGGCCCCTCCTACAATGAGCAGTTCTTC
>-|-|TRBV10-3|TRBJ1-2
CAITEGSPYGYTF
TGTGCCATCACCGAGGGCAGTCCCTATGGCTACACCTTC
>TRBD2|-|TRBV24-1|TRBJ2-3
CATSDLSSGRGADTQYF
TGTGCCACCAGTGATTTGTCTAGCGGGAGGGGGGCAGATACGCAGTATTTT
>TRBD1|-|TRBV29-1|TRBJ1-6
CSVRTGSSYNSPLHF
TGCAGCGTCCGGACAGGGAGCTCCTATAATTCACCCCTCCACTTT
>TRBD1|few|TRBV5-1|TRBJ1-2
CASSPSTGGSYGYTF
TGCGCCAGCAGCCCCTCGACAGGGGGAAGCTATGGCTACACCTTC
>-|-|TRBV12-5|TRBJ1-2
CASGLRGNYGYTF
TGTGCTAGTGGTTTGCGGGGAAACTATGGCTACACCTTC
>-|few|TRBV5-4|TRBJ2-5
CASSPRGNQETQYF
TGTGCCAGCAGCCCCCGAGGTAACCAAGAGACCCAGTACTTC
>TRBD2|-|TRBV3-1/TRBV3-2|TRBJ2-1
CASSQRSPGREGQNEQFF
TGTGCCAGCAGCCAACGCAGTCCCGGGAGGGAAGGGCAGAATGAGCAGTTCTTC
>TRBD1|-|TRBV5-1|TRBJ1-5
CASSPGTGVLQPQHF
TGCGCCAGCAGTCCCGGGACAGGGGTTTTGCAGCCCCAGCATTTT
>-|-|TRBV19|TRBJ2-1
CASSMGGRSSYNEQFF
TGTGCCAGTAGTATGGGTGGGAGGAGCTCCTACAATGAGCAGTTCTTC
>-|-|TRBV5-1|TRBJ2-7
CASSSQGVEQYF
TGCGCCAGCAGCTCGCAGGGCGTCGAGCAGTACTTC
>-|-|TRBV19|TRBJ2-7
CASSIRTGTNNPGGFYEQYF
TGTGCCAGTAGTATACGTACCGGGACGAACAACCCCGGAGGGTTTTACGAGCAGTACTTC
>-|-|TRBV5-4|TRBJ2-5
CASSFRGAQETQYF
TGTGCCAGCAGCTTTAGGGGTGCCCAAGAGACCCAGTACTTC
>TRBD2|-|TRBV29-1|TRBJ2-3
CSVGGSTSGADTQYF
TGCAGCGTTGGAGGATCGACTAGCGGTGCAGATACGCAGTATTTT
>-|-|TRBV2|TRBJ2-1
CASSVRQESEQFF
TGTGCCAGCAGTGTACGACAGGAGAGTGAGCAGTTCTTC
>-|-|TRBV2|TRBJ1-3
CASSEGTLSGNTIYF
TGTGCCAGCAGTGAAGGGACACTCTCTGGAAACACCATATATTTT
>-|-|TRBV10-3|TRBJ2-3
CAISEWGGREDTQYF
TGTGCCATCAGTGAGTGGGGGGGGCGAGAAGATACGCAGTATTTT
>TRBD1|-|TRBV5-4|TRBJ2-7
CASRRQGEYEQYF
TGTGCCAGCAGAAGACAGGGGGAATACGAGCAGTACTTC
>TRBD1|-|TRBV5-1|TRBJ1-4
CASSLRDRGRETEKLFF
TGCGCCAGCAGCTTGAGGGACAGGGGGCGGGAGACTGAAAAACTGTTTTTT
>TRBD1|once|TRBV5-8|TRBJ2-7
CASSWPGQGPSYEQYF
TGTGCCAGCAGCTGGCCGGGACAGGGACCATCCTACGAGCAGTACTTC